What follows are 19 T cell receptor beta chains derived from one specimen sequenced in a study of T cells in localized non-small cell lung cancer. Generated by immunoSEQ multiplex PCR, the TCRdb table keeps only in-frame clones and is missing some. The sample comprises about 70,000 clones, roughly nine tenths of which are singletons, and 20% to 25% rests with the top ten. Sequences were derived from peripheral blood, sampled before any cancer treatment. Receptors were obtained from an older male donor with stage III squamous cell lung carcinoma.

The CDR3 sequence: CASSRRDSFYGYTF. CDR3 bases: TGTGCCAGCAGTCGGCGGGACAGTTTCTATGGCTACACCTTC. V and J are TRBV6-1 and TRBJ1-2; 7 bases line up with TRBD1. The CDR3 extends over 14 amino acids. J was trimmed by 4 bases and V by 5 bases; bases with no gene match: 7. Germline assignment: CDR1 MNHNS and CDR2 SASEGT.

The chain combines TRBV7-9 with TRBJ1-5; D not resolved. In germline, CDR1 is SEHNR, CDR2 FQNEAQ (reference sequence). This CDR3 has 15 residues. The V end lost 0 bases, the J end lost 1 base, and 7 bases lay between the germline ends. CDR3 nucleotides: TGTGCCAGCAGCTTAGCCGGCCGGAGCAATCAGCCCCAGCATTTT. Translating gives CASSLAGRSNQPQHF.

This clone was counted only a few times. The CDR3 reads CAWSKAYNSPLHF. CDR3 bases: TGTGCCTGGAGTAAGGCCTATAATTCACCCCTCCACTTT. V usage is TRBV30 and J usage is TRBJ1-6; unclear D gene. Per the germline V gene, CDR1 is GTSNPN and CDR2 is SVGIG (reference sequence). The CDR3 runs to 13 residues. V lost 2 bases, J lost 2 bases, and 4 bases lay in between. The whole variable domain, remainder taken from reference TRBV30 and TRBJ1-6, is SQTIHQWPATLVQPVGSPLSLECTVEGTSNPNLYWYRQAAGRGLQLLFYSVGIGQISSEVPQNLSASRPQDRQFILSSKKLLLSDSGFYLCAWSKAYNSPLHFGNGTRLTVT.

The V call is TRBV5-1, the J call TRBJ2-1, with D perhaps matching TRBD2 (5 bases). Germline V CDR1 and CDR2: SGHRS, YFSETQ. The CDR3 covers 17 residues. The germline V and J ends were trimmed by 3 bases and 4 bases, with 20 bases remaining between them. CDR3 DNA: TGCGCCAGCAGCTGGCCTCGGGGTAGGCTCGGTTACAATGAGCAGTTCTTC. Its protein product is CASSWPRGRLGYNEQFF.

This chain uses TRBV4-1 with TRBJ1-2; tentatively, D is TRBD1 (5 bases). This CDR3 comprises 15 residues. Looked up from germline, CDR1 is MGHRA and CDR2 is YSYEKL. V lost 0 bases to trimming and J lost 6 bases, with 14 bases between them. CDR3 coding DNA: TGCGCCAGCAGCCAAGATTCCGGGACGGCGGATGGCTACACCTTC. Amino acid sequence: CASSQDSGTADGYTF.

The CDR3 coding sequence is TGTGCCAGCAGGTACCGGGGACAGGGGTTGTATTTGGCTTTCTTT. This translates into CASRYRGQGLYLAFF. The chain is built from TRBV5-6 and TRBJ1-1, with 10 bases that match TRBD1. With V trimmed by 5 bases and J by 11 bases, 15 bases remained unmatched. The CDR3 consists of 15 residues. CDR1 SGHDT and CDR2 YYEEEE come from the germline V gene. Together with reference TRBV5-6 and TRBJ1-1, the CDR3 gives the full variable domain: DAGVTQSPTHLIKTRGQQVTLRCSPKSGHDTVSWYQQALGQGPQFIFQYYEEEERQRGNFPDRFSGHQFPNYSSELNVNALLLGDSALYLCASRYRGQGLYLAFFGQGTRLTVV.

The chain recombines TRBV15 with TRBJ2-5; 7 bases align to TRBD2. CDR3 length equals 15 residues. J gave up 5 bases and V 4 bases, and 10 bases lay outside the gene matches. Germline CDR1 LNHNV, CDR2 YYDKDF (reference sequence). The CDR3: CATSNRAGLGETQYF. The CDR3 DNA reads as TGTGCCACCAGCAACAGAGCGGGGCTTGGGGAGACCCAGTACTTC.

This clone was observed a single time. V gene TRBV5-4 combines with J gene TRBJ1-6; 10 bases align to TRBD1. Germline trimming cut 4 bases from V and 8 bases from J; bases unmatched to any gene: 6. The CDR3 length is 15 residues. Germline V lookup: CDR1 SGHNT, CDR2 YYREEE (reference sequence). CDR3 loop: CASSGRDRGDSPLHF. CDR3 DNA: TGTGCCAGCAGCGGAAGGGACAGGGGTGATTCACCCCTCCACTTT.

This clone was observed a handful of times. This chain connects TRBV5-1 to TRBJ1-2, with 10 bases aligning to TRBD1. Germline CDR1 and CDR2: SGHRS and YFSETQ. The ends lost 4 bases at V and 4 bases at J; junction bases unmatched: 4. The CDR3 contains 14 residues. CDR3 protein: CASSGGTGAYGYTF. The CDR3 nucleotides are TGCGCCAGCAGCGGGGGGACAGGGGCCTATGGCTACACCTTC.

The chain uses TRBV27 and TRBJ1-2; 7 positions agree with TRBD1. There are 13 residues in the CDR3. Germline V gives CDR1 MNHEY, CDR2 SMNVEV (reference sequence). Trimming at V came to 5 bases and at J to 6 bases, leaving 6 bases not matched to a gene. The CDR3 here is CASSPRQGDGYTF. The CDR3 DNA reads as TGTGCCAGCAGTCCAAGACAGGGAGATGGCTACACCTTC.

There are a few counts of this clone. The V gene is TRBV6-5, the J gene TRBJ1-5; no reliable D call. The CDR3 runs 9 residues. Germline CDR1 MNHEY, CDR2 SVGAGI. DNA for the CDR3: TGTCAGATCCGGTGGCCCCAGCATTTT. It is translated as CQIRWPQHF.

The chain uses TRBV6-1 and TRBJ1-1, with a weak D call TRBD1 (6 bases). Germline values: CDR1 MNHNS, CDR2 SASEGT. Trimming cost V 10 bases and J 0 bases, with 12 bases left between them. CDR3 length: 13 amino acids. CDR3 in amino acids: CATGQLLNTEAFF. The CDR3 DNA reads TGTGCCACCGGACAGCTCTTGAACACTGAAGCTTTCTTT.

This clone was observed once. The V gene is TRBV5-1, the J gene TRBJ2-6, with no clear D. The germline gives CDR1 SGHRS, CDR2 YFSETQ. The V end was cut by 0 bases, the J end by 3 bases, with 7 bases between. This CDR3 spans 15 amino acids. The CDR3 loop reads CASSLAHRGANVLTF. CDR3 sequence (DNA): TGCGCCAGCAGCTTGGCCCACCGTGGGGCCAACGTCCTGACTTTC.

The chain employs TRBV5-6 and TRBJ1-2; 7 nucleotides match TRBD1. This CDR3 region has 14 residues. Germline V gene sequence: CDR1 SGHDT, CDR2 YYEEEE. The V segment lost 4 bases and the J segment 5 bases; nucleotides outside the gene matches: 8. CDR3 amino acids: CASSVDRWNYGYTF. CDR3 in DNA: TGTGCCAGCAGCGTGGACAGGTGGAATTATGGCTACACCTTC.

Here the CDR3 reads CASSLEAQGSTNEKLFF. Written as DNA, the CDR3 is TGCGCCAGCAGCTTGGAGGCTCAGGGCTCAACTAATGAAAAACTGTTTTTT. The chain links TRBV5-1 to TRBJ1-4; D might be TRBD1 (5 bases). Trimming took off 0 bases at V and 0 bases at J, with 12 bases between the two ends. The CDR3 loop spans 17 amino acids. Germline V lookup: CDR1 SGHRS, CDR2 YFSETQ. Filled out from reference TRBV5-1 and TRBJ1-4, the complete variable domain reads KAGVTQTPRYLIKTRGQQVTLSCSPISGHRSVSWYQQTPGQGLQFLFEYFSETQRNKGNFPGRFSGRQFSNSRSEMNVSTLELGDSALYLCASSLEAQGSTNEKLFFGSGTQLSVL.

The rearrangement uses TRBV6-6 and TRBJ1-1; D gene unclear. This CDR3 is built from 14 residues. V gave up 6 bases and J gave up 3 bases, with 14 bases separating them. Germline loops: CDR1 MNHNY, CDR2 SVGAGI (reference sequence). The CDR3, as DNA: TGTGCCAGCAGCCCCGTTTTGGTATACACTGAAGCTTTCTTT. As protein: CASSPVLVYTEAFF.

The chain joins TRBV11-2 to TRBJ2-3; D is perhaps TRBD2 (5 bases). The V gene lost 5 bases and the J gene lost 7 bases, with 16 bases spanning the gap. The CDR3 spans 14 residues. CDR1 is SGHAT, CDR2 FQNNGV, per germline. CDR3 bases: TGTGCCAGCAGCCCGGTCCGGACGGGGAATACGCAGTATTTT. Protein product: CASSPVRTGNTQYF.

This clone was seen only a few times. This chain uses TRBV7-6 with TRBJ1-1; a possible D gene is TRBD1 (6 bases). Germline assignment: CDR1 SGHVS and CDR2 FNYEAQ. The CDR3 is made up of 13 amino acids. Trimming took off 5 bases at V and 6 bases at J, with 13 bases between the two ends. The CDR3 loop reads CASSEEEGAEAFF. The CDR3 DNA reads TGTGCCAGCAGCGAAGAAGAGGGGGCTGAAGCTTTCTTT.

The J gene is TRBJ1-3, the V gene TRBV30; D is ambiguous. The CDR3 has 16 residues. The V gene's germline CDR1 is GTSNPN and CDR2 SVGIG (reference sequence). The germline V and J ends were trimmed by 2 bases and 4 bases, with 18 bases remaining between them. As DNA, the CDR3 is TGTGCCTGGAGTTTAAAGGGTTGGAGTCTGGGAAACACCATATATTTT. This sequence encodes CAWSLKGWSLGNTIYF.